This section outlines one TCR beta chain sequence together with its context. Its antigen is unidentified. This sample is part of a study of Tregs in tolerant kidney transplant recipients. TCRdb's copy holds only in-frame clones and misses some; the assay was immunoSEQ multiplex PCR. The sample has tens of thousands of clones; roughly 93% are singletons. V lost 4 bases to trimming and J lost 4 bases, with 9 bases between them. The V gene's germline CDR1 is SGHRS and CDR2 YFSETQ. The CDR3 length is 13 residues. Study results and limitations: Donor-specific Treg expansion exceeded global Treg expansion in tolerant patients, suggesting antigen drive.

The V and J genes are TRBV5-1 and TRBJ1-5; D is uncertain. The source was CD4+ T cells from blood, collected before the transplant. This receptor was obtained from a human donor who received a combined kidney and bone marrow transplant. The CDR3 protein is CASSADTNQPQHF. The CDR3, as DNA: TGCGCCAGCAGCGCGGATACGAATCAGCCCCAGCATTTT.